This TCR beta chain was sequenced in a study of blood T cells in healthy people across ages. For the study at large: Template switching picked up about one barcoded beta molecule for each two T cells.

Trimming stripped 6 bases from V and 7 bases from J, with 15 bases between. This CDR3 is 13 amino acids long. Alongside a J-beta primer mix, a sample-barcoded 5' primer served in a second PCR lasting about 7 to 12 cycles. Each cDNA was tagged by a template-switch adaptor containing 12 random nucleotides. TCRdb itself ran the 5' RACE reads through MiXCR, one entry per CDR3 protein. The data contain approximately 820,000 distinct CDR3 sequences, approximately 48% of them singletons. The chain is built from TRBV12-3 or TRBV12-4 and TRBJ1-2, with unresolved D. This receptor was identified in a man in his sixties in good health. Specimen: blood. CDR3 in amino acids: CASRLGRWGGYTF. CDR3 DNA: TGTGCCAGCAGACTAGGCAGGTGGGGTGGCTACACCTTC.